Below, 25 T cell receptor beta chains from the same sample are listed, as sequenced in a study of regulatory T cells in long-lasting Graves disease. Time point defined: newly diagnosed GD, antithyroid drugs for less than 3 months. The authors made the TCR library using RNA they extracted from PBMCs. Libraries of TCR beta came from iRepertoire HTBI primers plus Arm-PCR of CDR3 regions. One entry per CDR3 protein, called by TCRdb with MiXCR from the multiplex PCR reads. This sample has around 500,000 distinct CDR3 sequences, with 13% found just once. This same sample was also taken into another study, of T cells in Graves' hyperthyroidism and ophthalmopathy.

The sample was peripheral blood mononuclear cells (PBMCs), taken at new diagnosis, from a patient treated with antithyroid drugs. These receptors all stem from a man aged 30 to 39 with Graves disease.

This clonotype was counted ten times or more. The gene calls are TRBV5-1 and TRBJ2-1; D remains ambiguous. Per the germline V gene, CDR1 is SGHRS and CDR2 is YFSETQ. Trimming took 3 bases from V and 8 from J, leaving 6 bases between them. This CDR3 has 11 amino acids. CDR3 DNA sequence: TGCGCCAGCAGCTCGCCGGATGAGCAGTTCTTC. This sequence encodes CASSSPDEQFF.

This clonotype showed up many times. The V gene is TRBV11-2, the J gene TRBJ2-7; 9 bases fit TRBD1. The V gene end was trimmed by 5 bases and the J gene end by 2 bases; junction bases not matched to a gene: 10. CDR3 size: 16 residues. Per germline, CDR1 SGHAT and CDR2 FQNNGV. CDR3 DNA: TGTGCCAGCAGCCAACCAACAGGGGGCAGGGCCTACGAGCAGTACTTC. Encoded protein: CASSQPTGGRAYEQYF.

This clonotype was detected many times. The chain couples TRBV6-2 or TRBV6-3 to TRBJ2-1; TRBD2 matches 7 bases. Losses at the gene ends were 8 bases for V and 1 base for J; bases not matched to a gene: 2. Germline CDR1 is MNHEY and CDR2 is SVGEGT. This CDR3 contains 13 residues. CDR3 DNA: TGTGCCAGCGAGCGGGAATCCTACAATGAGCAGTTCTTC. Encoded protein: CASERESYNEQFF.

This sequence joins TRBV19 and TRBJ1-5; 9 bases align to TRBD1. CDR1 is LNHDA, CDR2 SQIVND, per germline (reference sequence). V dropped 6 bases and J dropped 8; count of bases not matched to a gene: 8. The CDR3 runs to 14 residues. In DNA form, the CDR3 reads TGTGCCAGTAGAACGGGACAGGGAGTAAAGCCCCAGCATTTT. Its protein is CASRTGQGVKPQHF.

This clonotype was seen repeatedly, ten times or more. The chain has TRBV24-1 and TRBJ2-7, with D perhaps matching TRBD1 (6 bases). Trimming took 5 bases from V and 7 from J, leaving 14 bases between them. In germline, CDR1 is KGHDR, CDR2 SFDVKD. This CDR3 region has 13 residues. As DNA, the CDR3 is TGTGCCACCAGTGCCCAGGGGTTTCCGGAGCAGTACTTC. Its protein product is CATSAQGFPEQYF.

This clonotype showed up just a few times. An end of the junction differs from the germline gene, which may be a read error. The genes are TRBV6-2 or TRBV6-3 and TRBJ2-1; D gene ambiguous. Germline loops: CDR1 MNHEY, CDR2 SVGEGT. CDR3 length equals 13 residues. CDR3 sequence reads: CVSSLALYNEQFF. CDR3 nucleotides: TGTGTCAGCAGTCTGGCGCTTTACAATGAGCAGTTCTTC.

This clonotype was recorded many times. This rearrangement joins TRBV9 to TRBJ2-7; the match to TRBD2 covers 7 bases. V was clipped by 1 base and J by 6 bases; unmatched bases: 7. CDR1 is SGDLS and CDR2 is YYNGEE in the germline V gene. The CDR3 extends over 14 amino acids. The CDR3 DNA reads TGTGCCAGCAGCGTAATGGGAGGGGAGGGCGAGCAGTACTTC. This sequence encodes CASSVMGGEGEQYF.

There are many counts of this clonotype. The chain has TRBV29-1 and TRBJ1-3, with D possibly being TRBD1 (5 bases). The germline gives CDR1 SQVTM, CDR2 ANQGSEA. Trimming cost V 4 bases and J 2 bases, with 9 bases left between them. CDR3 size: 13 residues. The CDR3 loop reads CSVAGRTGNTIYF. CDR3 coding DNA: TGCAGCGTTGCAGGGAGGACTGGAAACACCATATATTTT.

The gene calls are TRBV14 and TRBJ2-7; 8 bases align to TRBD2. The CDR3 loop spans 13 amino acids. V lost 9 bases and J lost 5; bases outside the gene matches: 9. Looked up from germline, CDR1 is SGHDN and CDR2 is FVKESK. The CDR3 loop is CASSGGRFDEQYF. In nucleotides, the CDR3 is TGTGCCAGTTCGGGGGGGCGCTTCGACGAGCAGTACTTC.

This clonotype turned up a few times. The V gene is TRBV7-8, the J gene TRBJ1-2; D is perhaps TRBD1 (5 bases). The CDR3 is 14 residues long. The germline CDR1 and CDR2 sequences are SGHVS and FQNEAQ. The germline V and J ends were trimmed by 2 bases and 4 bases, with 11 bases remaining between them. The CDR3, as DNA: TGTGCCAGCAGCTTATACTGGACAAGCTATGGCTACACCTTC. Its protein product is CASSLYWTSYGYTF.

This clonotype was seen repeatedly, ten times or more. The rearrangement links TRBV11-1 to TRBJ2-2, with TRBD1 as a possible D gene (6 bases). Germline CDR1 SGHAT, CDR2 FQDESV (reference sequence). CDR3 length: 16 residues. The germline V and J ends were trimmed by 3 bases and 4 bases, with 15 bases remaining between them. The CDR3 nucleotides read TGTGCCAGCAGCTTCGGACAGTTGGAGTTCACCGGGGAGCTGTTTTTT. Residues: CASSFGQLEFTGELFF.

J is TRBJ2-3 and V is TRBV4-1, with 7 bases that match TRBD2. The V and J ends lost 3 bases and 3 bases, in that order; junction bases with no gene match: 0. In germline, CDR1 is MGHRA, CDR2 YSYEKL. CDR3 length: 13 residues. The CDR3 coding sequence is TGCGCCAGCAGCCACGGGGGGACAGATACGCAGTATTTT. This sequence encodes CASSHGGTDTQYF.

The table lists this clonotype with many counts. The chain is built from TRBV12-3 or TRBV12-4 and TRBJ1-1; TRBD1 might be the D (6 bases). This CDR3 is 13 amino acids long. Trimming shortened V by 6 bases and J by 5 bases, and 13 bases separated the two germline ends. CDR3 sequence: CASRWGAATEAFF. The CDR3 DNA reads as TGTGCCAGCAGATGGGGGGCAGCGACTGAAGCTTTCTTT.

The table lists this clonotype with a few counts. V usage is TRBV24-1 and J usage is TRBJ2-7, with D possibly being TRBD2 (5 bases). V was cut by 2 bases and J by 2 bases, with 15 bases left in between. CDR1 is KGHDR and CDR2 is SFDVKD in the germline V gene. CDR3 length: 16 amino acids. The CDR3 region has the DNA TGTGCCACCAGTGATTCCTCGAGCGGCAGGACCTACGAGCAGTACTTC. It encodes CATSDSSSGRTYEQYF.

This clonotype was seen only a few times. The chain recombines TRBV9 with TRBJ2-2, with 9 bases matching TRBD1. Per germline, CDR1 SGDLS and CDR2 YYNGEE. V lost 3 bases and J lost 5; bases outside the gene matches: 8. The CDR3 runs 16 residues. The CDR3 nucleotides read TGTGCCAGCAGCGGAACAGGGGGCGGAAAGACCGGGGAGCTGTTTTTT. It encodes CASSGTGGGKTGELFF. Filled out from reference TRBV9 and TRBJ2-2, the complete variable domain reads DSGVTQTPKHLITATGQRVTLRCSPRSGDLSVYWYQQSLDQGLQFLIQYYNGEERAKGNILERFSAQQFPDLHSELNLSSLELGDSALYFCASSGTGGGKTGELFFGEGSRLTVL.

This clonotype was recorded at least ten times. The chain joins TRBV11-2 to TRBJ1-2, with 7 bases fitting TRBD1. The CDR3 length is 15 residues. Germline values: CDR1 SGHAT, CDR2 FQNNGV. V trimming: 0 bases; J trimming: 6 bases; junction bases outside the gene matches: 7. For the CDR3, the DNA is TGTGCCAGCAGCTTAGATAGGACAGGTCAAAATGGCTACACCTTC. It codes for CASSLDRTGQNGYTF.

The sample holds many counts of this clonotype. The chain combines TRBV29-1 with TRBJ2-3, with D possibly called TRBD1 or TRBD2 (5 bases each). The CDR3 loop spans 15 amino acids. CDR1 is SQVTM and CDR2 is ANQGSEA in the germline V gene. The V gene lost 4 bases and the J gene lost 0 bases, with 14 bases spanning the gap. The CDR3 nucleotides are TGCAGCGTTGCGTGGGGGTCAACTAGCACAGATACGCAGTATTTT. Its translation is CSVAWGSTSTDTQYF.

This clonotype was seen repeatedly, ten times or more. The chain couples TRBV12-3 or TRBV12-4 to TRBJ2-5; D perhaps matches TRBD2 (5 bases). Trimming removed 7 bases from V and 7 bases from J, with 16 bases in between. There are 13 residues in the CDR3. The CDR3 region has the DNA TGTGCCAGCACCGGACTTTCGCCGGGGACCCAGTACTTC. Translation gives CASTGLSPGTQYF.

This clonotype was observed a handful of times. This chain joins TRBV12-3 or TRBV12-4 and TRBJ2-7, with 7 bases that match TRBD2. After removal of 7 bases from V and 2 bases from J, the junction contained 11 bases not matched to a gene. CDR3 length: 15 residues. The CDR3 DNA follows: TGTGCCAGCACAGTTTCCTCTAGCGGCACCTACGAGCAGTACTTC. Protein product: CASTVSSSGTYEQYF.

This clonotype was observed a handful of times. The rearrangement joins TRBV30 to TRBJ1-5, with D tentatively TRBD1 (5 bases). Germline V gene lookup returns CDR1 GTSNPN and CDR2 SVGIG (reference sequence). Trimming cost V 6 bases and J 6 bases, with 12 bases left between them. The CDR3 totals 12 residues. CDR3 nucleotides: TGTGCCTGTAACCGGGACGGTCAGCCCCAGCATTTT. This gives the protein CACNRDGQPQHF.

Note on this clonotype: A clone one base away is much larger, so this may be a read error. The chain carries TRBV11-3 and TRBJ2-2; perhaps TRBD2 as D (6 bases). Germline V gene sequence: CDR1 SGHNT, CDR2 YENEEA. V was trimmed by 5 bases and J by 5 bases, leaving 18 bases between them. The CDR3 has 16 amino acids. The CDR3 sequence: CASSTAAGRDTGELFF. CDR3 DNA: TGTGCCAGCAGCACCGCGGCCGGGCGGGATACCGGGGAGCTGTTTTTT.

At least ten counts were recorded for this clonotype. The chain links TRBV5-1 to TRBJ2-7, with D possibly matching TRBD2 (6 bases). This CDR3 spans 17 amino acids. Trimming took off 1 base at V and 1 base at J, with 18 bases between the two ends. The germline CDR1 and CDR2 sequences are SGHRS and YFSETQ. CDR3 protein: CASSLNSRLERSYEQYF. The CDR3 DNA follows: TGCGCCAGCAGCTTGAATTCACGACTAGAACGGTCCTACGAGCAGTACTTC.

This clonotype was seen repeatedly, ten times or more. The CDR3 region is CASLVRETYNEQFF. The DNA of the CDR3 is TGTGCCAGCCTTGTTAGGGAAACCTACAATGAGCAGTTCTTC. This chain links TRBV2 with TRBJ2-1, with D uncertain. CDR3 length equals 14 residues. Between the trimmed V and J ends, which lost 8 bases and 2 bases, there was a span of 13 bases. Germline V gene sequence: CDR1 SNHLY, CDR2 FYNNEI. The whole variable domain, filled in from reference TRBV2 and TRBJ2-1, reads EPEVTQTPSHQVTQMGQEVILRCVPISNHLYFYWYRQILGQKVEFLVSFYNNEISEKSEIFDDQFSVERPDGSNFTLKIRSTKLEDSAMYFCASLVRETYNEQFFGPGTRLTVL.

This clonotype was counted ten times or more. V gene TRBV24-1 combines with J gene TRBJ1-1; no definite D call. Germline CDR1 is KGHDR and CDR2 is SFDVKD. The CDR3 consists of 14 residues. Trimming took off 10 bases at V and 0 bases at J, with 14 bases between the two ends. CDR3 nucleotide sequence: TGTGCCACATCGAGTCCTGGTCTGAACACTGAAGCTTTCTTT. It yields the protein CATSSPGLNTEAFF.

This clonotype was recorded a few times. The CDR3 DNA sequence: TGCAGCGTCTTCCTTAGCGGGCGGCCCTCCTACGAGCAGTACTTC. It translates to CSVFLSGRPSYEQYF. The chain couples TRBV29-1 to TRBJ2-7; 7 bases align to TRBD2. The length of the CDR3 is 15 residues. V was clipped by 6 bases and J by 0 bases; unmatched bases: 11. Germline-derived CDR1 and CDR2 are SQVTM and ANQGSEA.